A selection of T cell receptor beta chains follows, all from one sample in a study of technical replicates of blood from several donors. Assay: immunoSEQ multiplex PCR; the TCRdb copy retains only in-frame clones and omits some. Counted here are over 85,000 clones, 90% to 95% occurring once; the ten biggest clones make up more than 0.2%. The sample consisted of T cells isolated from PBMCs. The receptors originated from a human donor in good health. Each CDR3 is given with its conserved first and last residue. D genes are given only for firm matches. Clone size is given for some rows only: seen once, a few or many times, or a class if the clone is expanded.

v_call,j_call,clone_size,d_call,cdr3_nt,cdr3_aa
TRBV2,TRBJ2-2,-,TRBD1,TGTGCCAGCGGGACAGGGAGTACCGGGGAGCTGTTTTTT,CASGTGSTGELFF
TRBV7-3,TRBJ2-3,-,-,TGTGCCAGCAGCTTATTGCCGGGAGACAGTTCGGATACGCAGTATTTT,CASSLLPGDSSDTQYF
TRBV19,TRBJ2-2,-,TRBD2,TGTGCCAGTAGTATAGGTACTAGCGGAAACACCGGGGAGCTGTTTTTT,CASSIGTSGNTGELFF
TRBV28,TRBJ1-2,-,TRBD1,TGTGCCAGCAGTTCCCACCCCGGACAGGGGGGTAACTATGGCTACATCTTC,CASSSHPGQGGNYGYIF
TRBV9,TRBJ1-1,-,TRBD1,TGTGCCAGCAGCTCCCGCCAGGGACAGGGAATGAACACTGAAGCTTTCTTT,CASSSRQGQGMNTEAFF
TRBV30,TRBJ1-4,-,-,TGTGCCTGGAGTGTGGGGGGGGAAAAACTGTTTTTT,CAWSVGGEKLFF
TRBV6-5,TRBJ2-5,-,TRBD2,TGTGCCAGCAGTGCGCTAGCGGGCGGTCAAGAGACCCAGTACTTC,CASSALAGGQETQYF
TRBV5-6,TRBJ2-3,-,-,TGTGCCAGCAGCCAGGCCCCCCAGGGTGGGGTGTACACAGATACGCAGTATTTT,CASSQAPQGGVYTDTQYF
TRBV7-8,TRBJ2-2,-,TRBD2,TGTGCCAGCAGCTCGGGACTAGCGGGAGGGACCGGGGAGCTGTTTTTT,CASSSGLAGGTGELFF
TRBV21-1,TRBJ2-3,-,-,TGTGCCAGCAGCAAAGGCAGGGATACGCAGTATTTT,CASSKGRDTQYF
TRBV2,TRBJ1-2,few,TRBD1,TGTGCCAGCAGGCGGCGACAGGGGGCGGATGGCTACACCTTC,CASRRRQGADGYTF
TRBV6-1,TRBJ1-2,-,TRBD1,TGTGCCAGCAGTGAAGGACAGGGAAGGTACTATGGCTACACCTTC,CASSEGQGRYYGYTF
TRBV6-5,TRBJ2-4,-,-,TGTGCCAGCAGTTACGGCTTAGCCAAAAACATTCAGTACTTC,CASSYGLAKNIQYF
TRBV2,TRBJ1-2,-,-,TGTGCCAGCAGTGAAGGAGGGCGCGGCTATGGCTACACCTTC,CASSEGGRGYGYTF
TRBV28,TRBJ1-2,few,TRBD1,TGTGCCAGCAGCCCTTCTACAGGGGTCTATGGCTACACCTTC,CASSPSTGVYGYTF
TRBV6-1,TRBJ2-2,-,-,TGTGCCAGCAGTATAAAGACAGTTTCCACCGGAGAGCTGTTTTTT,CASSIKTVSTGELFF
TRBV23-1,TRBJ1-3,-,-,TGCGCCAGCAGTCAACCATACCAATCGGGGAATCCGCATGGAAACACCATATATTTT,CASSQPYQSGNPHGNTIYF
TRBV19,TRBJ2-7,once,TRBD1,TGTGCCAGTAGCGTACAGGGGAAGGAGCAGTACTTC,CASSVQGKEQYF
TRBV27,TRBJ2-3,-,-,TGTGCCAGCAGTTTACGAGGGCTCCATTCCACAGATACGCAGTATTTT,CASSLRGLHSTDTQYF
TRBV9,TRBJ1-2,-,TRBD1,TGTGCCAGCAGCCGACAGGGGGCGGAGGGCTACACCTTC,CASSRQGAEGYTF
TRBV30,TRBJ2-1,-,TRBD2,TGTGCCTGGAGCCTCGGGACTAGCGGGGGGGATGAGCAGTTCTTC,CAWSLGTSGGDEQFF
TRBV7-9,TRBJ2-7,-,TRBD1,TGTGCCAGCAGCTCCACCCCCGGGACAGGGAACTCCTACGAGCAGTACTTC,CASSSTPGTGNSYEQYF
TRBV28,TRBJ2-7,-,-,TGTGCCAGCAGTTTTGTCGGCGCGGGGGCGGTCGAGCAGTACTTC,CASSFVGAGAVEQYF
TRBV7-9,TRBJ2-5,-,TRBD2,TGTGCCAGCAGCTCGTTGCGGGGGGCGGGAGAGACCCAGTACTTC,CASSSLRGAGETQYF
TRBV28,TRBJ2-7,-,-,TGTGCCAGCAGTTTTCAACAGGTGGCATTCCACGAGCAGTACTTC,CASSFQQVAFHEQYF
TRBV6-6,TRBJ1-5,-,TRBD1,TGTGCCAGCAGGGGAGGGACAGGGGATCAGCCCCAGCATTTT,CASRGGTGDQPQHF